These T cell receptor beta chains were read from a single sample in a study of blood T cell repertoires in COVID-19. Assay used: immunoSEQ multiplex PCR; TCRdb lists only in-frame clones, some missing. The table has about 220,000 clones, 70% to 90% seen once. Material for sequencing was PBMCs or T cells enriched from blood (not recorded which). Receptor source: a woman in her 50s with acute COVID-19. The CDR3 runs from the conserved cysteine through the conserved F or W. Each record gives: D gene, V gene, J gene, CDR3 length, clone size, CDR3 DNA, CDR3 protein. The D gene is left open where the match is weak. Expanded clones are given a class, and other clones once, few, many or no size at all.

d_gene: -
v_gene: TRBV15
j_gene: TRBJ1-5
len: 14
abundance: once
CDR3nt: TGTGCCACCAGCAGCACAGGGTACGGTCAGCCCCAGCATTTT
CDR3aa: CATSSTGYGQPQHF

d_gene: TRBD1
v_gene: TRBV27
j_gene: TRBJ2-2
len: 17
abundance: -
CDR3nt: TGTGCCAGCAGTTTACCCCCGACAGGGGGCAAGACCGGGGAGCTGTTTTTT
CDR3aa: CASSLPPTGGKTGELFF

d_gene: -
v_gene: TRBV2
j_gene: TRBJ2-1
len: 15
abundance: -
CDR3nt: TGTGCCAGCAGTGAACTCGGAGGCTCCTACAATGAGCAGTTCTTC
CDR3aa: CASSELGGSYNEQFF

d_gene: TRBD2
v_gene: TRBV4-3
j_gene: TRBJ2-7
len: 18
abundance: -
CDR3nt: TGCGCCAGCAGCCAAGATCAGGCCGAGCGGGGGCCCAGAGGCGAGCAGTACTTC
CDR3aa: CASSQDQAERGPRGEQYF

d_gene: TRBD1
v_gene: TRBV11-2
j_gene: TRBJ2-7
len: 14
abundance: few
CDR3nt: TGTGCCAGCAGCTTAGGGACAGGTTCCTACGAGCAGTACTTC
CDR3aa: CASSLGTGSYEQYF

d_gene: -
v_gene: TRBV6-6
j_gene: TRBJ2-7
len: 11
abundance: -
CDR3nt: TGTGCCAGCTCTAGCGAATACGAGCAGTACTTC
CDR3aa: CASSSEYEQYF

d_gene: TRBD2
v_gene: TRBV10-3
j_gene: TRBJ2-1
len: 13
abundance: -
CDR3nt: TGTGCCATCTGCCTAGCGGGAGGGTATGAGCAGTTCTTC
CDR3aa: CAICLAGGYEQFF

d_gene: -
v_gene: TRBV28
j_gene: TRBJ2-7
len: 14
abundance: -
CDR3nt: TGTGCCAGCAGTTTCGGCCCCAGGACCTACGAGCAGTACTTC
CDR3aa: CASSFGPRTYEQYF

d_gene: TRBD2
v_gene: TRBV3-1/TRBV3-2
j_gene: TRBJ2-7
len: 15
abundance: -
CDR3nt: TGTGCCAGCAGCCAAGTCCTAGCGGGAGGTTACGAGCAGTACTTC
CDR3aa: CASSQVLAGGYEQYF

d_gene: TRBD1
v_gene: TRBV11-3
j_gene: TRBJ2-3
len: 15
abundance: -
CDR3nt: TGTGCCAGCAGCGACGTCCCGGGACAGGGTTCGACGCAGTATTTT
CDR3aa: CASSDVPGQGSTQYF

d_gene: -
v_gene: TRBV6-5
j_gene: TRBJ1-6
len: 12
abundance: few
CDR3nt: TGTGCCAGCAGTCCAGGGATTTCACCCCTCCACTTT
CDR3aa: CASSPGISPLHF

d_gene: TRBD1
v_gene: TRBV5-1
j_gene: TRBJ1-5
len: 14
abundance: -
CDR3nt: TGCGCCAGCAGCCCGACAGGAGGGGGCCAGCCCCAGCATTTT
CDR3aa: CASSPTGGGQPQHF

d_gene: -
v_gene: TRBV7-3
j_gene: TRBJ2-2
len: 13
abundance: -
CDR3nt: TGTGCCAGCAGCCAACTTATCACCGGGGAGCTGTTTTTT
CDR3aa: CASSQLITGELFF

d_gene: TRBD1
v_gene: TRBV15
j_gene: TRBJ1-5
len: 14
abundance: -
CDR3nt: TGTGCCACCAGCTTACACAGGGGCGGTCAGCCCCAGCATTTT
CDR3aa: CATSLHRGGQPQHF

d_gene: TRBD1
v_gene: TRBV7-2
j_gene: TRBJ2-2
len: 16
abundance: few
CDR3nt: TGTGCCAGCAGCTTAGGTCAGGGGGTGGAGACCGGGGAGCTGTTTTTT
CDR3aa: CASSLGQGVETGELFF

d_gene: TRBD1
v_gene: TRBV27
j_gene: TRBJ1-1
len: 15
abundance: once
CDR3nt: TGTGCCAGCAGTCCGAACAGGGGGGGGTACACTGAAGCTTTCTTT
CDR3aa: CASSPNRGGYTEAFF

d_gene: -
v_gene: TRBV18
j_gene: TRBJ2-6
len: 18
abundance: -
CDR3nt: TGTGCCAGCTCACTCACGGGACTGATTGAAATGGGGGCCAACGTCCTGACTTTC
CDR3aa: CASSLTGLIEMGANVLTF

d_gene: -
v_gene: TRBV28
j_gene: TRBJ2-7
len: 14
abundance: once
CDR3nt: TGTGCCAGCAGCCGCCACCGGGACATATACGAGCAGTACTTC
CDR3aa: CASSRHRDIYEQYF

d_gene: -
v_gene: TRBV21-1
j_gene: TRBJ2-1
len: 15
abundance: -
CDR3nt: TGTGCCAGCAGCAAAGAGACTAGCGGCTACAATGAGCAGTTCTTC
CDR3aa: CASSKETSGYNEQFF

d_gene: -
v_gene: TRBV10-1
j_gene: TRBJ1-1
len: 16
abundance: -
CDR3nt: TGCGCCAGCAGTGATGGTCGGGGTCTTTTTTGCACTGAAGCTTTCTTT
CDR3aa: CASSDGRGLFCTEAFF

d_gene: -
v_gene: TRBV7-9
j_gene: TRBJ2-3
len: 15
abundance: -
CDR3nt: TGTGCCAGCAGCTTAGACAACACCAACACAGATACGCAGTATTTT
CDR3aa: CASSLDNTNTDTQYF

d_gene: -
v_gene: TRBV5-6
j_gene: TRBJ1-1
len: 14
abundance: -
CDR3nt: TGTGCCAGCAGCTGGTTCAGGGGGAACACTGAAGCTTTCTTT
CDR3aa: CASSWFRGNTEAFF

d_gene: -
v_gene: TRBV7-2
j_gene: TRBJ1-3
len: 15
abundance: -
CDR3nt: TGTGCCAGCAGCTTAGTTTCCAGCTCTGGAAACACCATATATTTT
CDR3aa: CASSLVSSSGNTIYF

d_gene: -
v_gene: TRBV18
j_gene: TRBJ1-1
len: 13
abundance: -
CDR3nt: TGTGCCAGCTCAAAAGGGGGGGCCCCTGAAGCTTTCTTT
CDR3aa: CASSKGGAPEAFF

d_gene: -
v_gene: TRBV5-8
j_gene: TRBJ1-5
len: 12
abundance: -
CDR3nt: TGTGCCAGCAGCTTGTACGGTCAGCCCCAGCATTTT
CDR3aa: CASSLYGQPQHF

d_gene: -
v_gene: TRBV9
j_gene: TRBJ2-2
len: 14
abundance: -
CDR3nt: TGTGCCAGCAGCTCCCCGGAGGCGGCCGGGGAGCTGTTTTTT
CDR3aa: CASSSPEAAGELFF

d_gene: TRBD1
v_gene: TRBV7-8
j_gene: TRBJ2-7
len: 13
abundance: -
CDR3nt: TGTGCCAGCAGCAAAGGGACAGCCTACGAGCAGTACTTC
CDR3aa: CASSKGTAYEQYF

d_gene: -
v_gene: TRBV19
j_gene: TRBJ2-2
len: 16
abundance: -
CDR3nt: TGTGCCATCTCCAAAGCAGGGGTTGAGGGGACCGGGGAGCTGTTTTTT
CDR3aa: CAISKAGVEGTGELFF

d_gene: TRBD2
v_gene: TRBV5-1
j_gene: TRBJ2-2
len: 16
abundance: -
CDR3nt: TGCGCCAGCAGCTTAGGACTAGCGGGGCACACCGGGGAGCTGTTTTTT
CDR3aa: CASSLGLAGHTGELFF

d_gene: TRBD1
v_gene: TRBV28
j_gene: TRBJ1-1
len: 13
abundance: -
CDR3nt: TGTGCCAGCAGAGGGGGCTGGAACACTGAAGCTTTCTTT
CDR3aa: CASRGGWNTEAFF

d_gene: -
v_gene: TRBV5-1
j_gene: TRBJ2-1
len: 18
abundance: -
CDR3nt: TGCGCCAGCAGCTTTCCCACAGGGGTCTGGCGGGACCACAATGAGCAGTTCTTC
CDR3aa: CASSFPTGVWRDHNEQFF

d_gene: TRBD1
v_gene: TRBV15
j_gene: TRBJ2-7
len: 15
abundance: once
CDR3nt: TGTGCCACCAGCGGCCACCGGGACAGTAAACCCGAGCAGTACTTC
CDR3aa: CATSGHRDSKPEQYF

d_gene: -
v_gene: TRBV28
j_gene: TRBJ1-1
len: 14
abundance: -
CDR3nt: TGTGCCAGCATTGATTCCAGGGGTGGGACTGAAGCTTTCTTT
CDR3aa: CASIDSRGGTEAFF

d_gene: TRBD2
v_gene: TRBV6-6
j_gene: TRBJ2-7
len: 14
abundance: -
CDR3nt: TGTGCCATCTCTTCGCCGGGGGGGGCGTACGAGCAGTACTTC
CDR3aa: CAISSPGGAYEQYF

d_gene: -
v_gene: TRBV15
j_gene: TRBJ2-3
len: 16
abundance: -
CDR3nt: TGTGCCACCAGCAGAGACGGTGCGGGGTACACAGATACGCAGTATTTT
CDR3aa: CATSRDGAGYTDTQYF

d_gene: -
v_gene: TRBV7-3
j_gene: TRBJ2-2
len: 14
abundance: -
CDR3nt: TGTGCCAGCAGCTTAGCAGGGATTACCGGGGAGCTGTTTTTT
CDR3aa: CASSLAGITGELFF

d_gene: -
v_gene: TRBV4-1
j_gene: TRBJ2-5
len: 15
abundance: -
CDR3nt: TGCGCCAGCAGCCAACTACAGAATCGGCAAGAGACCCAGTACTTC
CDR3aa: CASSQLQNRQETQYF

d_gene: TRBD2
v_gene: TRBV18
j_gene: TRBJ2-7
len: 14
abundance: -
CDR3nt: TGTGCCAGCTCACCAGCAGGACTAGTATACGAGCAGTACTTC
CDR3aa: CASSPAGLVYEQYF

d_gene: -
v_gene: TRBV12-3/TRBV12-4
j_gene: TRBJ2-7
len: 12
abundance: -
CDR3nt: TGTGCCAGCAGTTTCGGAGGTTACGAGCAGTACTTC
CDR3aa: CASSFGGYEQYF

d_gene: TRBD2
v_gene: TRBV2
j_gene: TRBJ2-3
len: 15
abundance: -
CDR3nt: TGTGCCAGCAGTGACGGCGGGAGGGCAGCAGATACGCAGTATTTT
CDR3aa: CASSDGGRAADTQYF

d_gene: TRBD1
v_gene: TRBV7-9
j_gene: TRBJ1-4
len: 14
abundance: -
CDR3nt: TGTGCCAGCAGCTTAGGGACAGGGGAAGAAAAACTGTTTTTT
CDR3aa: CASSLGTGEEKLFF

d_gene: -
v_gene: TRBV19
j_gene: TRBJ1-1
len: 15
abundance: -
CDR3nt: TGTGCCAGTAGTATAGTTGCTCTCGGGAACACTGAAGCTTTCTTT
CDR3aa: CASSIVALGNTEAFF

d_gene: TRBD2
v_gene: TRBV24-1
j_gene: TRBJ2-6
len: 19
abundance: -
CDR3nt: TGTGCCACCAGTGACTCACGGGGGGTTGAGGGTCCAGGGGCCAACGTCCTGACTTTC
CDR3aa: CATSDSRGVEGPGANVLTF